This TCR beta chain was observed in a study of shared clonotypes between healthy human individuals. CDR1 and CDR2 (germline): MDHEN, SYDVKM. The CDR3 spans 15 residues. V shed 5 bases, J shed 1 base, and the junction held 6 bases outside the gene matches. Genomic DNA of each subset was evenly split across several immunoSEQ plates. Assay used: immunoSEQ multiplex PCR; TCRdb lists only in-frame clones, some missing. The sample includes approximately 640,000 clones, approximately 75% of them seen just once. What was sequenced was memory CD4+ T cells sorted from blood. Subset of the sample: CD45RA-negative fraction. This chain joins TRBV28 and TRBJ1-1; 8 nucleotides agree with TRBD1. This sequence originates from a woman aged 25 to 39 in good health. This CDR3 reads CASSVSGQGNTEAFF. The CDR3 coding sequence is TGTGCCAGCAGTGTCTCTGGACAGGGGAACACTGAAGCTTTCTTT.